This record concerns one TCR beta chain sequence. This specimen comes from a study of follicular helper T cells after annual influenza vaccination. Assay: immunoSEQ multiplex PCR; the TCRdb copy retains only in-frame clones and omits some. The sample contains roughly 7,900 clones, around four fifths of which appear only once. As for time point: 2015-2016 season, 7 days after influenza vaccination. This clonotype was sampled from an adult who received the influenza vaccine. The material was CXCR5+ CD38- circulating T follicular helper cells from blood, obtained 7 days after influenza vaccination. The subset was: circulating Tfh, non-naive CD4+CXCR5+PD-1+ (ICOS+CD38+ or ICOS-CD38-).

CDR3 loop: CASSPRDLSGNTIYF. The CDR3 nucleotides are TGTGCCAGCTCACCACGGGACCTCTCTGGAAACACCATATATTTT. The J gene is TRBJ1-3, the V gene TRBV18, with TRBD1 as a possible D gene (5 bases). Germline values: CDR1 KGHSH, CDR2 LQKENI. This CDR3 is built from 15 residues. The ends were cut back, 1 base at V and 0 bases at J, with 7 bases in the middle.